The 24 T cell receptor beta chains listed next were all sequenced from one sample in a study of cytomegalovirus exposure and HLA in healthy donors. Primers: 60 Vbeta forward and 13 Jbeta reverse. Sequenced by immunoSEQ multiplex PCR; TCRdb stores in-frame clones only, minus some. The sample carries about 150,000 clones, 60% to 85% recorded once. The specimen was PBMCs. The receptors originated from a man aged 35 to 55 in good health and CMV-seropositive.

This CDR3 reads CASSSDNEQFF. CDR3 nucleotide sequence: TGTGCCAGCTCTAGCGACAATGAGCAGTTCTTC. This chain connects TRBV7-6 to TRBJ2-1, with a possible D match to TRBD2 (6 bases). The V and J ends lost 8 bases and 5 bases respectively, with 7 bases between them. Germline CDR1 reads SGHVS; CDR2 reads FNYEAQ. The CDR3 runs to 11 residues.

The chain joins TRBV7-9 to TRBJ2-2, with 7 bases aligning to TRBD2. Germline values: CDR1 SEHNR, CDR2 FQNEAQ (reference sequence). V lost 5 bases, J lost 6 bases, and 12 bases stayed unmatched. This CDR3 comprises 16 residues. This CDR3 reads CASSPRAPGRSGELFF. As DNA, the CDR3 is TGTGCCAGCAGCCCGAGGGCCCCCGGGAGGTCCGGGGAGCTGTTTTTT. Looking up the rest from reference TRBV7-9 and TRBJ2-2 gives the full variable domain: DTGVSQNPRHKITKRGQNVTFRCDPISEHNRLYWYRQTLGQGPEFLTYFQNEAQLEKSRLLSDRFSAERPKGSFSTLEIQRTEQGDSAMYLCASSPRAPGRSGELFFGEGSRLTVL.

The chain uses TRBV5-1 and TRBJ2-2; no clear D. The germline V and J ends were trimmed by 4 bases and 5 bases, with 12 bases remaining between them. This CDR3 has 14 residues. The germline gives CDR1 SGHRS, CDR2 YFSETQ. The CDR3 region is CASSDTEWTGELFF. CDR3 coding DNA: TGCGCCAGCAGCGATACGGAGTGGACCGGGGAGCTGTTTTTT.

The chain's CDR3 is CASSTDRDQPQHF. DNA for the CDR3: TGTGCCAGCAGTACCGACAGAGATCAGCCCCAGCATTTT. This chain connects TRBV6-5 to TRBJ1-5, with a tentative D call TRBD1 (5 bases). The CDR3 is made up of 13 amino acids. V was cut by 5 bases and J by 5 bases, with 10 bases left in between. Germline values: CDR1 MNHEY, CDR2 SVGAGI.

In its sample, this clone was seen once. The chain carries TRBV9 and TRBJ1-1; D call uncertain. V was cut by 2 bases and J by 5 bases, with 7 bases left in between. The CDR3 has 12 residues. Germline V gene sequence: CDR1 SGDLS, CDR2 YYNGEE. The CDR3 coding sequence is TGTGCCAGCAGCGTTCAGGTAACTGAAGCTTTCTTT. Translating gives CASSVQVTEAFF.

The chain links TRBV15 to TRBJ2-7, with 7 positions matching TRBD1. Trimming at V came to 1 base and at J to 2 bases, leaving 2 bases not matched to a gene. CDR1 and CDR2 (germline): LNHNV, YYDKDF (reference sequence). The CDR3 extends over 14 amino acids. For the CDR3, the DNA is TGTGCCACCAGCAGAGTGCAGGGGGCCTACGAGCAGTACTTC. Its translation: CATSRVQGAYEQYF.

The V and J genes are TRBV7-8 and TRBJ1-4; the match to TRBD1 covers 8 bases. The CDR3 is 14 residues long. Germline V gives CDR1 SGHVS, CDR2 FQNEAQ. The junction had 2 bases not matched to a gene; V was cut back by 1 base and J by 7 bases. The CDR3 spells CASSLDRGSEKLFF. The DNA for the CDR3 is TGTGCCAGCAGCTTAGACAGGGGGAGTGAAAAACTGTTTTTT.

The chain joins TRBV18 to TRBJ2-1; D is possibly TRBD1 (6 bases). Looked up from germline, CDR1 is KGHSH and CDR2 is LQKENI. This CDR3 spans 14 amino acids. V lost 3 bases, J lost 9 bases, and 15 bases lay in between. The CDR3 bases are TGTGCCAGCTCACCCTCGTCAGGGGTCGGTGAGCAGTTCTTC. Residues: CASSPSSGVGEQFF. Supplemented by reference TRBV18 and TRBJ2-1, the full variable domain reads NAGVMQNPRHLVRRRGQEARLRCSPMKGHSHVYWYRQLPEEGLKFMVYLQKENIIDESGMPKERFSAEFPKEGPSILRIQQVVRGDSAAYFCASSPSSGVGEQFFGPGTRLTVL.

The chain carries TRBV20-1 and TRBJ1-1; no definite D call. The CDR3 loop spans 8 amino acids. V was trimmed by 4 bases and J by 11 bases, leaving 5 bases between them. Germline CDR1 DFQATT, CDR2 SNEGSKA (reference sequence). CDR3 coding DNA: TGCAGTGCTATCGGTGCTTTCTTT. Protein product: CSAIGAFF.

This clone has only one observation. The V and J genes are TRBV11-1 and TRBJ2-5; a weak D match, TRBD1 (6 bases). The CDR3 length is 18 residues. Germline values: CDR1 SGHAT, CDR2 FQDESV (reference sequence). Trimming took off 0 bases at V and 5 bases at J, with 22 bases between the two ends. CDR3 nucleotides: TGTGCCAGCAGCTTAGCGAGAACGACAGGTACCAGACGGGAGACCCAGTACTTC. Translated, it gives CASSLARTTGTRRETQYF. Drawing the rest from reference TRBV11-1 and TRBJ2-5, the complete variable domain is EAEVAQSPRYKITEKSQAVAFWCDPISGHATLYWYRQILGQGPELLVQFQDESVVDDSQLPKDRFSAERLKGVDSTLKIQPAELGDSAMYLCASSLARTTGTRRETQYFGPGTRLLVL.

The sample holds one count of this clone. The rearrangement uses TRBV4-3 and TRBJ2-5; 9 bases fit TRBD2. The V and J ends lost 3 bases and 3 bases, in that order; junction bases with no gene match: 17. CDR3 length: 19 amino acids. The germline gives CDR1 LGHNA, CDR2 YSLEER. The CDR3 is CASSQGVKWREGPEETQYF. The CDR3 DNA reads TGCGCCAGCAGCCAGGGAGTTAAGTGGCGGGAGGGCCCGGAAGAGACCCAGTACTTC.

V is TRBV7-8 and J is TRBJ2-1; 9 bases fit TRBD2. V trimming: 5 bases; J trimming: 6 bases; junction bases outside the gene matches: 14. The CDR3 is made up of 17 amino acids. The germline V gene encodes CDR1 SGHVS and CDR2 FQNEAQ. The CDR3 DNA reads as TGTGCCAGCAGCCGAAAAGAGGGCGGGAGGGCCGGCAATGAGCAGTTCTTC. Its protein is CASSRKEGGRAGNEQFF.

The rearrangement links TRBV7-2 to TRBJ2-1, with 10 bases fitting TRBD2. This CDR3 is 15 amino acids long. Germline lookup yields CDR1 SGHTA and CDR2 FQGNSA. J was trimmed by 5 bases and V by 5 bases; bases with no gene match: 6. CDR3 bases: TGTGCCAGCAGCCGAGGACTAGCGGTCAACAATGAGCAGTTCTTC. Translating gives CASSRGLAVNNEQFF.

The chain combines TRBV5-8 with TRBJ2-2; a possible D gene is TRBD2 (5 bases). Germline values: CDR1 SGHTS, CDR2 YDEGEE. The CDR3 extends over 14 amino acids. Trimming removed 0 bases from V and 3 bases from J, with 6 bases in between. The CDR3 spells CASSLGLHTGELFF. The CDR3 nucleotides are TGTGCCAGCAGCTTGGGACTACACACCGGGGAGCTGTTTTTT.

This clone was observed a handful of times. The J gene is TRBJ2-1, the V gene TRBV19; tentatively, D is TRBD2 (6 bases). The V end was cut by 3 bases, the J end by 0 bases, with 9 bases between. The germline CDR1 and CDR2 sequences are LNHDA and SQIVND (reference sequence). The CDR3 contains 15 residues. CDR3 DNA sequence: TGTGCCAGTAGTATTTTCGGGAGCTCCTACAATGAGCAGTTCTTC. It yields the protein CASSIFGSSYNEQFF. The full variable domain, completed using reference TRBV19 and TRBJ2-1, is DGGITQSPKYLFRKEGQNVTLSCEQNLNHDAMYWYRQDPGQGLRLIYYSQIVNDFQKGDIAEGYSVSREKKESFPLTVTSAQKNPTAFYLCASSIFGSSYNEQFFGPGTRLTVL.

The V gene is TRBV7-2, the J gene TRBJ2-6, with 7 nucleotides matching TRBD1. V lost 5 bases, J lost 2 bases, and 3 bases stayed unmatched. There are 15 residues in the CDR3. Germline CDR1 and CDR2: SGHTA and FQGNSA. The CDR3 here is CASSLQGTGANVLTF. DNA for the CDR3: TGTGCCAGCAGCCTACAGGGGACTGGGGCCAACGTCCTGACTTTC.

The chain carries TRBV28 and TRBJ2-7, with a tentative D call TRBD2 (6 bases). The CDR3 consists of 13 residues. V shed 4 bases and J shed 4 bases, with 11 bases lying between them. Germline V gives CDR1 MDHEN, CDR2 SYDVKM. Here the CDR3 DNA reads TGTGCCAGCAGTTCGCTAGCGTATTACGAGCAGTACTTC. Its protein is CASSSLAYYEQYF.

CDR3 DNA sequence: TGTGCCAGCAAAAAGACAACGCAGAACACTGAAGCTTTCTTT. This codes for CASKKTTQNTEAFF. The J gene is TRBJ1-1, the V gene TRBV6-5; D is undetermined. The length of the CDR3 is 14 residues. Germline V lookup: CDR1 MNHEY, CDR2 SVGAGI. V was pared by 7 bases and J by 1 base, with 13 bases between.

V gene TRBV19 combines with J gene TRBJ2-1; tentatively, D is TRBD2 (6 bases). The germline gives CDR1 LNHDA, CDR2 SQIVND (reference sequence). V lost 8 bases to trimming and J lost 3 bases, with 8 bases between them. The CDR3 loop spans 12 amino acids. DNA for the CDR3: TGTGCCAGTCTGGGGGGCTACAATGAGCAGTTCTTC. This translates into CASLGGYNEQFF. Full variable domain (missing parts from reference TRBV19 and TRBJ2-1): DGGITQSPKYLFRKEGQNVTLSCEQNLNHDAMYWYRQDPGQGLRLIYYSQIVNDFQKGDIAEGYSVSREKKESFPLTVTSAQKNPTAFYLCASLGGYNEQFFGPGTRLTVL.

V usage is TRBV4-1 and J usage is TRBJ2-1; 7 bases align to TRBD1. Germline lookup yields CDR1 MGHRA and CDR2 YSYEKL. The CDR3 consists of 14 residues. V was pared by 0 bases and J by 11 bases, with 7 bases of the junction left unmatched. The CDR3 is CASSQDRGGQQQFF. In DNA, the CDR3 is TGCGCCAGCAGCCAAGATCGAGGGGGACAGCAGCAGTTCTTC.

The chain couples TRBV30 to TRBJ1-5; D is undetermined. The CDR3 contains 13 residues. V shed 8 bases and J shed 4 bases, with 15 bases lying between them. Germline assignment: CDR1 GTSNPN and CDR2 SVGIG (reference sequence). The CDR3 loop is CARPDYGNQPQHF. In DNA form, the CDR3 reads TGTGCCCGGCCTGACTACGGGAATCAGCCCCAGCATTTT.

The rearrangement links TRBV10-3 to TRBJ1-5, with 8 nucleotides matching TRBD1. CDR1 and CDR2 from the germline V gene are ENHRY and SYGVKD. The V and J ends lost 2 bases and 5 bases, in that order; junction bases with no gene match: 2. The CDR3 totals 14 residues. The CDR3 loop reads CAISEDRGYQPQHF. The CDR3 DNA reads as TGTGCCATCAGTGAGGACAGGGGTTATCAGCCCCAGCATTTT.

The chain employs TRBV5-4 and TRBJ1-1; D gene ambiguous. V lost 1 base and J 8 bases, leaving 9 bases between the germline ends. Germline V lookup: CDR1 SGHNT, CDR2 YYREEE (reference sequence). The CDR3 spans 12 residues. CDR3 sequence reads: CASSLWPQEAFF. In nucleotides, the CDR3 is TGTGCCAGCAGCTTGTGGCCACAAGAAGCTTTCTTT. Variable domain in full (rest from reference TRBV5-4 and TRBJ1-1): ETGVTQSPTHLIKTRGQQVTLRCSSQSGHNTVSWYQQALGQGPQFIFQYYREEENGRGNFPPRFSGLQFPNYSSELNVNALELDDSALYLCASSLWPQEAFFGQGTRLTVV.

The chain couples TRBV19 to TRBJ1-5; D not certain. V shed 3 bases and J shed 7 bases, with 13 bases lying between them. The CDR3 extends over 14 amino acids. Germline V lookup: CDR1 LNHDA, CDR2 SQIVND (reference sequence). The CDR3 bases are TGTGCCAGTAGTATTCGGGGAGAGAGACAGCCCCAGCATTTT. This sequence encodes CASSIRGERQPQHF. The full variable domain, in which reference TRBV19 and TRBJ1-5 provide the parts outside the CDR3, is DGGITQSPKYLFRKEGQNVTLSCEQNLNHDAMYWYRQDPGQGLRLIYYSQIVNDFQKGDIAEGYSVSREKKESFPLTVTSAQKNPTAFYLCASSIRGERQPQHFGDGTRLSIL.